The TCR beta chain described here comes from a study of blood T cell repertoires in COVID-19. How the authors handled the data: The authors estimated nucleated cell counts from reference gene primer amplification. The assay was immunoSEQ multiplex PCR, and TCRdb's table has in-frame clones only and misses some. V and J calls and clone size are copied from that table; D and trimming were computed from the DNA. The sample carries around 450,000 clones, 70% to 90% recorded once. Across about two dozen US areas, participants ranged in age from 18 to 89 years. The CDR3 contains 15 residues. Germline loops: CDR1 SGHVS, CDR2 FNYEAQ. V lost 5 bases, J lost 2 bases, and 4 bases stayed unmatched.

The material sequenced was PBMCs or T cells enriched from blood (not recorded which). V and J are TRBV7-6 and TRBJ2-3; 10 bases map to TRBD2. This TCR derives from a woman aged 18-29 years with acute COVID-19. Written as DNA, the CDR3 is TGTGCCAGCAGCCCACTAGCGGGGTCCACAGATACGCAGTATTTT. Translated, it gives CASSPLAGSTDTQYF.